The rows below give T cell receptor beta chains drawn from one sample of a study of cytomegalovirus exposure and HLA in healthy donors. The method was immunoSEQ multiplex PCR; TCRdb's version includes in-frame clones alone and lacks a portion of them. The sample holds 100,000 to 150,000 clones; over 70% are singletons and the top ten take 3.5% to 4.5%. Sequenced sample: PBMCs. All receptors derive from a man between 18 and 29 years old in good health and CMV-seropositive. Each CDR3 is given with its conserved first and last residue. D genes are given only for firm matches. A row's size may be missing; if present it is once, few, many or a size class.

V gene	clone size	J gene	D gene	CDR3 protein	CDR3 DNA
TRBV29-1	few	TRBJ2-2	TRBD1	CSTARDSTGELFF	TGCAGCACCGCCCGGGACAGCACCGGGGAGCTGTTTTTT
TRBV7-9	NA	TRBJ2-7	TRBD2	CSSSTLTSGRTYYEQYF	TGTTCCAGCAGCACCCTCACTAGCGGGAGGACGTACTACGAGCAGTACTTC
TRBV7-2	NA	TRBJ2-2	TRBD2	CASSQSPPGWSGRTGELFF	TGTGCCAGCAGCCAATCCCCCCCCGGGTGGAGCGGGAGAACCGGGGAGCTGTTTTTT
TRBV28	NA	TRBJ2-2	NA	CASSGRVGELFF	TGTGCCAGCAGTGGGCGCGTCGGGGAGCTGTTTTTT
TRBV11-2	NA	TRBJ2-7	TRBD2	CASSSRTSGTYEQYF	TGTGCCAGCAGCTCAAGGACTAGCGGGACCTACGAGCAGTACTTC
TRBV10-3	NA	TRBJ1-1	NA	CAISDLSEAFF	TGTGCCATCAGTGACTTATCTGAAGCTTTCTTT
TRBV5-4	few	TRBJ2-2	NA	CASTRRDTGELFF	TGTGCCAGCACCCGCAGGGACACCGGGGAGCTGTTTTTT
TRBV5-4	NA	TRBJ1-6	TRBD1	CASRPDRGRSPLHF	TGTGCCAGCAGGCCCGACAGGGGACGATCACCCCTCCACTTT
TRBV30	NA	TRBJ2-7	NA	CAWTRSAGLYEQYF	TGTGCCTGGACTAGATCCGCCGGTCTCTACGAGCAGTACTTC
TRBV27	NA	TRBJ2-7	TRBD2	CASSPSGGGRLKEQYF	TGTGCCAGCAGTCCCTCGGGGGGGGGCCGCCTTAAAGAGCAGTACTTC
TRBV6-1	NA	TRBJ1-5	NA	CASSSRVSNQPQHF	TGTGCCAGCAGTTCTCGAGTCAGCAATCAGCCCCAGCATTTT
TRBV4-3	few	TRBJ1-3	NA	CASSLERGFGNTIYF	TGCGCCAGCAGCCTAGAACGGGGGTTTGGAAACACCATATATTTT
TRBV7-6	NA	TRBJ1-2	NA	CASSRSNEGGYTF	TGTGCCAGCAGCCGAAGTAATGAGGGTGGCTACACCTTC
TRBV7-2	NA	TRBJ1-1	TRBD1	CASSQGGTGMREAFF	TGTGCCAGCAGCCAAGGAGGGACAGGCATGAGAGAAGCTTTCTTT
TRBV30	NA	TRBJ1-3	NA	CAWRITGNGNTIYF	TGTGCCTGGAGGATCACAGGGAATGGAAACACCATATATTTT
TRBV15	NA	TRBJ2-7	NA	CATSREGLEQYF	TGTGCCACCAGCAGGGAGGGCCTCGAGCAGTACTTC
TRBV4-1	NA	TRBJ1-1	TRBD1	CASSQAPQGDAEAFF	TGCGCCAGCAGCCAAGCTCCACAGGGGGATGCTGAAGCTTTCTTT
TRBV7-6	once	TRBJ1-3	NA	CASSTVGGGGQTGNTIYF	TGTGCCAGCAGCACCGTTGGAGGCGGGGGGCAAACTGGAAACACCATATATTTT
TRBV4-3	NA	TRBJ1-2	TRBD1	CASSRDPTRGSNYGYTF	TGCGCCAGCAGCCGCGACCCTACCAGGGGGTCTAACTATGGCTACACCTTC
TRBV2	few	TRBJ2-5	TRBD2	CASSDLREQYF	TGTGCCAGCAGTGACCTGCGGGAGCAGTACTTC
TRBV11-3	NA	TRBJ2-1	NA	CASSLNRSPYNEQFF	TGTGCCAGCAGCTTAAACAGGTCCCCCTACAATGAGCAGTTCTTC
TRBV2	NA	TRBJ1-5	NA	CASSPVGGQNSNQPQHF	TGTGCCAGCAGCCCAGTTGGCGGGCAGAATAGCAATCAGCCCCAGCATTTT
TRBV18	few	TRBJ1-1	NA	CASSEAANTEAFF	TGTGCCAGCTCAGAGGCAGCGAACACTGAAGCTTTCTTT
TRBV9	NA	TRBJ2-7	TRBD2	CASSVGSGVAGTYEQYF	TGTGCCAGCAGCGTAGGGTCTGGAGTAGCGGGAACCTACGAGCAGTACTTC
TRBV5-5	NA	TRBJ2-3	TRBD2	CASSSRTSGRAGPDTQYF	TGTGCCAGCAGCTCAAGGACTAGCGGGAGGGCCGGGCCAGATACGCAGTATTTT
TRBV7-8	once	TRBJ2-7	TRBD1	CASSLGTGTYEQYF	TGTGCCAGCAGCTTAGGGACAGGGACCTACGAGCAGTACTTC
TRBV2	NA	TRBJ1-2	NA	CASTPGFYGYTF	TGTGCCAGCACTCCAGGGTTCTATGGCTACACCTTC
TRBV5-1	NA	TRBJ2-7	TRBD2	CASSLGLAGGLGYEQYF	TGCGCCAGCAGCTTGGGGCTAGCGGGAGGGCTCGGGTACGAGCAGTACTTC
TRBV2	NA	TRBJ1-4	NA	CASSEGPRNEKLFF	TGTGCCAGCAGTGAAGGTCCCAGGAATGAAAAACTGTTTTTT
TRBV4-1	NA	TRBJ2-1	TRBD1	CASSQDDRAFDEQFF	TGCGCCAGCAGCCAAGACGACAGGGCATTCGATGAGCAGTTCTTC
TRBV11-2	NA	TRBJ2-2	NA	CASSLVRGNTGELFF	TGTGCCAGCAGCTTAGTCAGGGGCAACACCGGGGAGCTGTTTTTT
TRBV11-2	once	TRBJ2-7	TRBD2	CASSFASGRYEQYF	TGTGCCAGCAGCTTCGCTAGCGGACGATACGAGCAGTACTTC
TRBV5-4	NA	TRBJ2-5	NA	CASSFGVNREQYF	TGTGCCAGCAGCTTCGGAGTTAACAGGGAACAGTACTTC
TRBV9	NA	TRBJ2-1	NA	CASSVAPTDEQFF	TGTGCCAGCAGCGTAGCCCCTACCGATGAGCAGTTCTTC
TRBV5-4	NA	TRBJ2-3	NA	CASRIDGTSTDTQYF	TGTGCCAGCAGGATTGACGGGACTAGCACAGATACGCAGTATTTT
TRBV5-1	NA	TRBJ1-2	TRBD1	CASSLGGTGFNYGYTF	TGCGCCAGCAGCTTAGGGGGGACAGGGTTTAACTATGGCTACACCTTC
TRBV4-3	NA	TRBJ2-3	NA	CASSLSASTDTQYF	TGCGCCAGCAGCCTCTCAGCGAGCACAGATACGCAGTATTTT
TRBV6-5	NA	TRBJ1-3	NA	CASSSTGRAGNTIYF	TGTGCCAGCAGTTCAACAGGGAGAGCTGGAAACACCATATATTTT
TRBV4-3	once	TRBJ2-2	TRBD1	CASSHATQGSGELFF	TGCGCCAGCAGCCATGCGACACAGGGGTCCGGGGAGCTGTTTTTT
TRBV2	NA	TRBJ2-3	NA	CASNSRDLSDTQYF	TGTGCCAGCAACAGCCGGGACTTATCAGATACGCAGTATTTT
TRBV7-2	NA	TRBJ1-2	NA	CASSLGSRGTNGYTF	TGTGCCAGCAGCTTAGGGTCTCGGGGAACGAATGGCTACACCTTC
TRBV7-9	NA	TRBJ1-1	NA	CASSRAGVTEAFF	TGTGCCAGCAGCCGGGCAGGGGTAACTGAAGCTTTCTTT
TRBV30	NA	TRBJ2-5	NA	CAWKGANLKETQYF	TGTGCCTGGAAGGGAGCGAACCTCAAAGAGACCCAGTACTTC
TRBV18	NA	TRBJ1-1	NA	CASSYGDGFDTEAFF	TGTGCCAGCTCTTACGGGGATGGTTTTGACACTGAAGCTTTCTTT
TRBV9	NA	TRBJ2-1	TRBD2	CASSVAGGGYASSYNEQFF	TGTGCCAGCAGCGTAGCGGGAGGGGGGTACGCCTCTTCCTACAATGAGCAGTTCTTC
TRBV7-2	NA	TRBJ1-6	TRBD1	CASRGQGAVRNSPLHF	TGTGCCAGCAGGGGACAGGGGGCTGTTCGTAATTCACCCCTCCACTTT
TRBV5-1	few	TRBJ2-1	TRBD1	CASSGNRGFYNEQFF	TGCGCCAGCAGCGGAAACAGGGGATTCTACAATGAGCAGTTCTTC